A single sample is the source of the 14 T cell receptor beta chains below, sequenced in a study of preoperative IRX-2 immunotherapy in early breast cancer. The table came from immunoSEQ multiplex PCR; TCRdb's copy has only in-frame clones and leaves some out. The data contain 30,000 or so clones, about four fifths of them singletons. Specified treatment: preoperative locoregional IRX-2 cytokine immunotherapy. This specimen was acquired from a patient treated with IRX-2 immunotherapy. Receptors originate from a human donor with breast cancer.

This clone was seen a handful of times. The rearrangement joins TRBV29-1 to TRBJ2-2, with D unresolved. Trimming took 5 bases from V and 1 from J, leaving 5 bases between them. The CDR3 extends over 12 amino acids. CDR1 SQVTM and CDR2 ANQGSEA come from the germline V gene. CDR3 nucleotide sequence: TGCAGCGTTAATCAGAACACCGGGGAGCTGTTTTTT. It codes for CSVNQNTGELFF.

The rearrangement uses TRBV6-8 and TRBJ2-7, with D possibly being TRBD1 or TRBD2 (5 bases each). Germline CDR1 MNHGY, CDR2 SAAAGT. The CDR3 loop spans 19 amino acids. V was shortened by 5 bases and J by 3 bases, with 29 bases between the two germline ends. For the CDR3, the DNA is TGTGCCAGCAGTGAGGGGATTTGGGACCGCAATCCTTTCGGCTACGAGCAGTACTTC. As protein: CASSEGIWDRNPFGYEQYF.

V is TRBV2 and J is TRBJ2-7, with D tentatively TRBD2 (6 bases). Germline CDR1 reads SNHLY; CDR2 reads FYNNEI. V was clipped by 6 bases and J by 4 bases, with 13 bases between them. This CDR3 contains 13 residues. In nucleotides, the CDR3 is TGTGCCAGCAGGGCGGGGCAGGTGTACGAGCAGTACTTC. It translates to CASRAGQVYEQYF.

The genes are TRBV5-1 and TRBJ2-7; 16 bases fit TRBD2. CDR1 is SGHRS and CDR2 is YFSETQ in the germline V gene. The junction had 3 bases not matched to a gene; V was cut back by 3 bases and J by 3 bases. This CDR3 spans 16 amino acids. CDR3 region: CASSSGTSGGDYEQYF. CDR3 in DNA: TGCGCCAGCAGCTCCGGGACTAGCGGGGGGGACTACGAGCAGTACTTC.

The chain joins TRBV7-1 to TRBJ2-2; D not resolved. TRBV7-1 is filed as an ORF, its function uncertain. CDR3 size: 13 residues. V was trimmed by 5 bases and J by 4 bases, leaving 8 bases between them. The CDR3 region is CASSVGPTGELFF. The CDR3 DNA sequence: TGTGCCAGCAGCGTCGGACCCACCGGGGAGCTGTTTTTT.

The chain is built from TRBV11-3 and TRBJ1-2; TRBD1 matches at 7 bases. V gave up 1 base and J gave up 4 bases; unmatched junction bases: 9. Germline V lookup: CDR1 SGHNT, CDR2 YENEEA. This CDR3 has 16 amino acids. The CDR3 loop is CASSLGPGAGGYGYTF. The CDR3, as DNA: TGTGCCAGCAGCTTAGGACCGGGGGCAGGGGGCTATGGCTACACCTTC. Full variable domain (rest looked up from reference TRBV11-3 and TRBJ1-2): EAGVVQSPRYKIIEKKQPVAFWCNPISGHNTLYWYLQNLGQGPELLIRYENEEAVDDSQLPKDRFSAERLKGVDSTLKIQPAELGDSAVYLCASSLGPGAGGYGYTFGSGTRLTVV.

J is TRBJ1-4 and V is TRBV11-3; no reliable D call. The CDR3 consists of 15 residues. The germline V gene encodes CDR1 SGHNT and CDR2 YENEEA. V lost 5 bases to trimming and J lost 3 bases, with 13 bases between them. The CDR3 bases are TGTGCCAGCAGCACCCCGGGCAGCCCTAATGAAAAACTGTTTTTT. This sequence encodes CASSTPGSPNEKLFF.

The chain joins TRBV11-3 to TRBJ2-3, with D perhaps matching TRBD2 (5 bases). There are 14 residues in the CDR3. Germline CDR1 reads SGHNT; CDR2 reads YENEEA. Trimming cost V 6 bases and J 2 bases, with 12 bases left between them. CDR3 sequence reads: CASRLGLHTDTQYF. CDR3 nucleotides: TGTGCCAGCAGACTCGGACTGCACACAGATACGCAGTATTTT. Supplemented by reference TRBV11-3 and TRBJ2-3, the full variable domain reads EAGVVQSPRYKIIEKKQPVAFWCNPISGHNTLYWYLQNLGQGPELLIRYENEEAVDDSQLPKDRFSAERLKGVDSTLKIQPAELGDSAVYLCASRLGLHTDTQYFGPGTRLTVL.

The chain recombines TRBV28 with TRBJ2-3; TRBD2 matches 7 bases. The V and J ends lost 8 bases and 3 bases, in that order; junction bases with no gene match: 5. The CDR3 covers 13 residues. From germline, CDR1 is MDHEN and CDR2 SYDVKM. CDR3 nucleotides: TGTGCCAGCGCGGGAGAGGGGACAGATACGCAGTATTTT. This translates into CASAGEGTDTQYF.

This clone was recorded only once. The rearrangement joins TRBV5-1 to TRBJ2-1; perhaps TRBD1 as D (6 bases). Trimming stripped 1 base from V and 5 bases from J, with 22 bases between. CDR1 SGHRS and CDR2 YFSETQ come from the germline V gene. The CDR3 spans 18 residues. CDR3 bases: TGCGCCAGCAGCTTGACCCGAGTCAGCCGGGACATAAACAATGAGCAGTTCTTC. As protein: CASSLTRVSRDINNEQFF.

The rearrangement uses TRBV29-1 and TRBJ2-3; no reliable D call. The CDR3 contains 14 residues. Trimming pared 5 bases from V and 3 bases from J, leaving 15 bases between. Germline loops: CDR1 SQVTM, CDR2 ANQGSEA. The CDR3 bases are TGCAGCGTTCTTCGTCTTGTAGGGACAGATACGCAGTATTTT. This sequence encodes CSVLRLVGTDTQYF.

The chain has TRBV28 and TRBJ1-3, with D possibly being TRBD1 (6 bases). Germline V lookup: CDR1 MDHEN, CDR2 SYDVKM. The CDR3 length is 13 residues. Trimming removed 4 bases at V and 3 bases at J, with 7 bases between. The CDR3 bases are TGTGCCAGCAGTTGGACAGATGGAAACACCATATATTTT. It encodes CASSWTDGNTIYF.

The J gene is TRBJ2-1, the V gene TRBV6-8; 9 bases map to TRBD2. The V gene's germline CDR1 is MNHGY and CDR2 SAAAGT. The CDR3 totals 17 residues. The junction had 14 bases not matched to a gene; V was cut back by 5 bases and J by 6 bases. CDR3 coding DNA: TGTGCCAGCAGTCCCACTATCACGGCGGGAGGGGGCAATGAGCAGTTCTTC. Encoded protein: CASSPTITAGGGNEQFF.

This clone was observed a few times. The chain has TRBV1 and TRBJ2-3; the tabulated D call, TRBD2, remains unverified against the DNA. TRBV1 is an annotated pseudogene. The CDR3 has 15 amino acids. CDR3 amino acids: CASSHGLAGTDTQYF. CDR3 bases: TGCGCCAGCAGCCATGGACTAGCCGGCACAGATACGCAGTATTTT.